This T cell receptor (beta chain) derives from a study of T-cell reconstitution after alpha-beta-depleted transplantation in children. Germline V gene lookup returns CDR1 DFQATT and CDR2 SNEGSKA (reference sequence). The CDR3 length is 15 residues. V was trimmed by 3 bases and J by 0 bases, leaving 12 bases between them. This clonotype appeared a single time. A library of TCRbeta sequences, prepared with unique molecular identifiers, was generated. TCRdb called the PCR reads again in MiXCR, with one record for every CDR3 protein. Among 800,000 to 1,000,000 distinct CDR3 sequences listed, under 30% were seen once.

The source was PBMCs, mostly from graft donor cells, collected 360 days after TCRalphabeta/CD19-depleted stem cell transplant. The chain is built from TRBV20-1 and TRBJ1-5; no definite D call. The TCR sequence derives from a boy in the first two years of life who had a stem cell transplant for SCID, so the T cells may come from the graft donor. This CDR3 reads CSASSGLYSNQPQHF. As DNA, the CDR3 is TGCAGTGCTAGTAGTGGGCTTTATAGCAATCAGCCCCAGCATTTT.